This T cell receptor (beta chain) is drawn from a study of shared clonotypes between healthy human individuals. Terminally differentiated effector memory CD45RA+ cells were left out of the naive CD8 fraction, which was CD45RO-negative and positively selected for CCR7. Tens of thousands of T cell genomes (around 0.2 ug DNA) went into each sorted-subset replicate. Some clones are missing from TCRdb's copy, which holds only in-frame ones; the method was immunoSEQ multiplex PCR. The sample comprises about 680,000 clones, roughly nine tenths of which are singletons, and approximately 24% rests with the top ten. CDR3 length: 9 residues. Germline assignment: CDR1 MNHNS and CDR2 SASEGT. Trimming took 2 bases from V and 13 from J, leaving 5 bases between them. General study findings and limits: In the sorted subsets, rarefaction showed sequencing was incomplete despite large depth. Generation probability values for non-shared clonotypes were lower than those for clonotypes shared by all four donors.

This clone appeared a few times. Its specificity is not known. Material: naive CD8+ T cells sorted from blood. This sequence was found in a man aged 30 to 39 in good health. This chain links TRBV6-1 with TRBJ1-1; D is unclear. The CDR3 DNA is TGTGCCAGCAGTGAAAATGTTTTCTTT. It yields the protein CASSENVFF.